This passage covers 25 T cell receptor beta chains from one sample sequenced in a study of CD8 T cells in ankylosing spondylitis. TCRdb analysed the 5' RACE reads with MiXCR anew, one entry per CDR3 protein. The data contain around 33,000 distinct CDR3 sequences, 5.5% to 8% of them seen just once; the ten biggest clones take up roughly a tenth. Input material: blood, either unsorted or a sorted T cell fraction (not recorded which). These receptors were collected from a male donor with ankylosing spondylitis or in good health (not recorded which).

Only one count was recorded for this clonotype. The rearrangement links TRBV5-5 to TRBJ2-1; no clear D. The CDR3 is made up of 13 amino acids. Deletions cut 9 bases from V and 9 bases from J, with 19 bases between. Germline-derived CDR1 and CDR2 are SGHKS and YYEKEE (reference sequence). The DNA of the CDR3 is TGTGCCATCGGCTCCGGTCTGCGGCTTGAGCAGTTCTTC. Its protein product is CAIGSGLRLEQFF.

This clonotype was counted at least ten times. The chain recombines TRBV4-1 with TRBJ1-6; maybe TRBD1 (5 bases). CDR1 and CDR2 (germline): MGHRA, YSYEKL. The germline V and J ends were trimmed by 1 base and 8 bases, with 12 bases remaining between them. This CDR3 contains 15 residues. For the CDR3, the DNA is TGCGCCAGCAGCCAAGGGAGAGGAGGGGATTCACCCCTCCACTTT. Protein sequence: CASSQGRGGDSPLHF.

The chain has TRBV29-1 and TRBJ2-4; maybe TRBD1 (6 bases). Trimming took 1 base from V and 2 from J, leaving 9 bases between them. Germline values: CDR1 SQVTM, CDR2 ANQGSEA. The CDR3 runs to 14 residues. The CDR3 here is CSVEVTGTKNIQYF. CDR3 bases: TGCAGCGTTGAAGTTACAGGGACCAAAAACATTCAGTACTTC.

There are many counts of this clonotype. The J gene is TRBJ2-7, the V gene TRBV20-1; maybe TRBD2 (6 bases). CDR1 and CDR2 from the germline V gene are DFQATT and SNEGSKA (reference sequence). The V end lost 4 bases, the J end lost 4 bases, and 8 bases lay between the germline ends. The CDR3 sequence is 11 residues long. The CDR3 is CSAIGGYEQYF. The CDR3 DNA reads as TGCAGTGCTATCGGAGGGTACGAGCAGTACTTC.

This clonotype was observed a few times. The chain recombines TRBV29-1 with TRBJ2-7; a weak D match, TRBD2 (5 bases). CDR3 length equals 14 residues. The V gene's germline CDR1 is SQVTM and CDR2 ANQGSEA. Trimming left V 3 bases short and J 4 bases short, with 16 bases between. CDR3 region: CSVEAPSGGYEQYF. In DNA form, the CDR3 reads TGCAGCGTTGAGGCTCCCAGCGGCGGGTACGAGCAGTACTTC.

The sample holds many counts of this clonotype. The rearrangement joins TRBV18 to TRBJ2-5, with D maybe TRBD2 (7 bases). This CDR3 spans 14 amino acids. Germline V lookup: CDR1 KGHSH, CDR2 LQKENI. V shed 6 bases and J shed 4 bases, with 15 bases lying between them. The CDR3 reads CASSLRGGGETQYF. Written as DNA, the CDR3 is TGTGCCAGCTCCCTAAGGGGGGGCGGAGAGACCCAGTACTTC.

The rearrangement joins TRBV5-6 to TRBJ2-5; TRBD2 matches at 11 bases. Per the germline V gene, CDR1 is SGHDT and CDR2 is YYEEEE. Trimming cost V 4 bases and J 5 bases; bases outside gene matches: 7. This CDR3 contains 15 residues. As DNA, the CDR3 is TGTGCCAGCAGCCCGAACCGACTAGCGGGGGAGACCCAGTACTTC. This translates into CASSPNRLAGETQYF.

There are a few counts of this clonotype. This chain joins TRBV7-2 and TRBJ1-3; D call uncertain. V lost 2 bases and J 0 bases, leaving 5 bases between the germline ends. Germline V gene data show CDR1 as SGHTA and CDR2 as FQGNSA. The CDR3 is made up of 14 amino acids. The CDR3 sequence: CASSLLNSGNTIYF. Written as DNA, the CDR3 is TGTGCCAGCAGCTTACTGAACTCTGGAAACACCATATATTTT.

This chain links TRBV5-1 with TRBJ2-7, with a tentative D call TRBD1 (6 bases). CDR3 length equals 14 residues. From germline, CDR1 is SGHRS and CDR2 YFSETQ. V was shortened by 4 bases and J by 2 bases, with 13 bases between the two germline ends. The CDR3 DNA follows: TGCGCCAGCAGCCCCGGACAGTTTCCCTACGAGCAGTACTTC. Its protein is CASSPGQFPYEQYF.

This clonotype was seen at least ten times. The chain employs TRBV29-1 and TRBJ2-2, with a tentative D call TRBD2 (5 bases). The V gene lost 7 bases and the J gene lost 7 bases, with 16 bases spanning the gap. The CDR3 contains 13 residues. Germline V CDR1 and CDR2: SQVTM, ANQGSEA. The CDR3 DNA reads TGCAGCGCCGGAGGTGGCTCGGGCGGGGAGCTGTTTTTT. This translates into CSAGGGSGGELFF.

In its sample, this clonotype was seen many times. The V and J genes are TRBV20-1 and TRBJ1-5; D gene unclear. V shed 3 bases and J shed 4 bases, with 25 bases lying between them. This CDR3 region has 18 residues. Looked up from germline, CDR1 is DFQATT and CDR2 is SNEGSKA (reference sequence). The CDR3 region has the DNA TGCAGTGCTAGGCCAACTCCCCGGGCTATGGAGGGAAATCAGCCCCAGCATTTT. This sequence encodes CSARPTPRAMEGNQPQHF.

This clonotype was counted at least ten times. CDR3 bases: TGCGCCAGCAGAGAAGGACTAGCGGGAAACAATGAGCAGTTCTTC. Residues: CASREGLAGNNEQFF. The genes are TRBV10-1 and TRBJ2-1, with 12 positions matching TRBD2. The CDR3 totals 15 residues. V lost 6 bases and J lost 5; bases outside the gene matches: 5. Germline values: CDR1 WNHNN, CDR2 SYGVQD (reference sequence).

This clonotype was counted ten times or more. This rearrangement joins TRBV6-5 to TRBJ2-1; TRBD2 agrees at 8 bases. This CDR3 contains 17 residues. Germline loops: CDR1 MNHEY, CDR2 SVGAGI. With 7 bases clipped from V and 0 bases from J, the junction kept 11 bases outside the gene matches. The CDR3 spells CASITTAGGGSYNEQFF. CDR3 bases: TGTGCCAGCATTACCACCGCGGGAGGTGGCTCCTACAATGAGCAGTTCTTC.

This clonotype has a count of ten or more. The genes are TRBV6-1 and TRBJ2-5; a possible D gene is TRBD1 (6 bases). The CDR3 covers 14 residues. V lost 6 bases, J lost 1 base, and 12 bases lay in between. CDR1 MNHNS and CDR2 SASEGT come from the germline V gene. The CDR3 sequence: CASSKRTVQETQYF. CDR3 DNA: TGTGCCAGCAGCAAACGGACAGTCCAAGAGACCCAGTACTTC.

At least ten counts were recorded for this clonotype. The V gene is TRBV7-2, the J gene TRBJ2-2; 7 bases are a match to TRBD1. In germline, CDR1 is SGHTA, CDR2 FQGNSA. J was trimmed by 6 bases and V by 0 bases; bases with no gene match: 1. This CDR3 spans 14 amino acids. The CDR3 region has the DNA TGTGCCAGCAGCTTAGCTACAGGGGCCGGGGAGCTGTTTTTT. Protein product: CASSLATGAGELFF.

This rearrangement joins TRBV24-1 to TRBJ2-2; TRBD2 is a possible D gene (6 bases). The CDR3 has 13 amino acids. The germline V gene encodes CDR1 KGHDR and CDR2 SFDVKD. Trimming left V 3 bases short and J 5 bases short, with 6 bases between. CDR3 DNA sequence: TGTGCCACCAGTGATGGGGGGACCGGGGAGCTGTTTTTT. This gives the protein CATSDGGTGELFF.

This clonotype is labeled as medium-sized. The CDR3 loop is CASSPRAASTDTQYF. In DNA form, the CDR3 reads TGTGCCAGCAGCCCCCGCGCGGCTAGCACAGATACGCAGTATTTT. The rearrangement links TRBV7-3 to TRBJ2-3, with D unclear. Germline CDR1 reads SGHTA; CDR2 reads FQGTGA. V lost 5 bases and J 0 bases, leaving 12 bases between the germline ends. The CDR3 extends over 15 amino acids. The whole variable domain, remainder taken from reference TRBV7-3 and TRBJ2-3, is GAGVSQTPSNKVTEKGKYVELRCDPISGHTALYWYRQSLGQGPEFLIYFQGTGAADDSGLPNDRFFAVRPEGSVSTLKIQRTERGDSAVYLCASSPRAASTDTQYFGPGTRLTVL.

This clonotype was counted ten times or more. The chain recombines TRBV4-1 with TRBJ2-1; 10 positions match TRBD2. The CDR3 is 17 residues long. Trimming took 0 bases from V and 4 from J; bases not matched to a gene: 6. Per the germline V gene, CDR1 is MGHRA and CDR2 is YSYEKL. The CDR3 region is CASSQEPSGSLYNEQFF. The DNA for the CDR3 is TGCGCCAGCAGCCAAGAACCTAGCGGGAGTTTGTACAATGAGCAGTTCTTC.

J is TRBJ2-7 and V is TRBV7-2; 7 nucleotides line up with TRBD1. V was pared by 1 base and J by 6 bases, with 12 bases of the junction left unmatched. The CDR3 has 16 residues. Germline CDR1 and CDR2: SGHTA and FQGNSA. The CDR3 protein is CASSLVGGRQGGEQYF. CDR3 nucleotides: TGTGCCAGCAGCTTAGTAGGAGGTAGACAGGGCGGCGAGCAGTACTTC. Filled out from reference TRBV7-2 and TRBJ2-7, the complete variable domain reads GAGVSQSPSNKVTEKGKDVELRCDPISGHTALYWYRQSLGQGLEFLIYFQGNSAPDKSGLPSDRFSAERTGGSVSTLTIQRTQQEDSAVYLCASSLVGGRQGGEQYFGPGTRLTVT.

The chain links TRBV12-3 or TRBV12-4 to TRBJ1-2; maybe TRBD1 (5 bases). The V end lost 4 bases, the J end lost 7 bases, and 10 bases lay between the germline ends. This CDR3 has 12 residues. The CDR3 reads CASSWGGAGYTF. CDR3 coding DNA: TGTGCCAGCAGTTGGGGGGGTGCTGGCTACACCTTC.

This clonotype was recorded many times. The chain recombines TRBV12-3 or TRBV12-4 with TRBJ1-2, with D maybe TRBD1 (5 bases). Trimming left V 8 bases short and J 0 bases short, with 10 bases between. This CDR3 is built from 13 residues. The CDR3 DNA sequence: TGTGCCAGCGGGCAGGGTACTAACTATGGCTACACCTTC. This gives the protein CASGQGTNYGYTF.

This clonotype was found many times. J is TRBJ1-2 and V is TRBV5-6; no reliable D call. CDR1 is SGHDT and CDR2 is YYEEEE in the germline V gene. The length of the CDR3 is 14 residues. V was clipped by 0 bases and J by 5 bases, with 11 bases between them. The CDR3 DNA reads as TGTGCCAGCAGCTTGGCCGGGGTTGAGTATGGCTACACCTTC. It codes for CASSLAGVEYGYTF.

This clonotype was detected many times. This chain uses TRBV12-3 or TRBV12-4 with TRBJ1-5; TRBD1 is a possible D gene (6 bases). The V gene lost 6 bases and the J gene lost 8 bases, with 17 bases spanning the gap. The CDR3 totals 14 residues. This CDR3 reads CASSEGGGPEPQHF. The CDR3, as DNA: TGTGCCAGCAGCGAAGGGGGGGGGCCCGAGCCCCAGCATTTT.

At least ten counts were recorded for this clonotype. The chain has TRBV4-1 and TRBJ1-1; tentative D call: TRBD1 (5 bases). This CDR3 spans 14 amino acids. With 0 bases removed from V and 10 bases from J, the gap between germline ends came to 15 bases. Germline lookup yields CDR1 MGHRA and CDR2 YSYEKL. CDR3 sequence (DNA): TGCGCCAGCAGCCAAGACGACAGAACGACGGGAGCTTTCTTT. It is translated as CASSQDDRTTGAFF.

J is TRBJ2-7 and V is TRBV5-1; possibly TRBD1 or TRBD2 for D (5 bases each). Germline V gene lookup returns CDR1 SGHRS and CDR2 YFSETQ. There are 15 residues in the CDR3. The V and J ends lost 4 bases and 1 base respectively, with 15 bases between them. The CDR3 sequence: CASSPRDPGSYEQYF. The CDR3 DNA is TGCGCCAGCAGCCCTCGGGACCCCGGATCCTACGAGCAGTACTTC.